This T cell receptor (beta chain) was sequenced during a study of blood T cell repertoires in COVID-19. Study context: COVID-19 samples from acute and convalescent phases originated in the United States, Italy and Spain. In each case, the material was cDNA or gDNA derived from T cells, B-cell-depleted T cells, or PBMCs.

Authors' processing steps: Nucleated cell number was recorded as an estimate derived from reference gene primer amplification. Profiling relied on immunoSEQ multiplex PCR, and the TCRdb table lists in-frame clones only, not all of them. V, J and clone size derive from that table, while D and trimming were established from the DNA sequence. This table has about 190,000 clones, almost 80% appearing once. Germline V gene data show CDR1 as MNHNS and CDR2 as SASEGT. The CDR3 has 14 residues. V was shortened by 0 bases and J by 7 bases, with 10 bases between the two germline ends. This clone was seen only once.

This clonotype was sampled from a man aged 60 to 69 with active or convalescent COVID-19. This chain uses TRBV6-1 with TRBJ2-1; D remains unclear. Sequenced: peripheral blood. DNA of the CDR3: TGTGCCAGCAGTGAAGCGGTGCTAGTAAATGAGCAGTTCTTC. The encoded protein is CASSEAVLVNEQFF.